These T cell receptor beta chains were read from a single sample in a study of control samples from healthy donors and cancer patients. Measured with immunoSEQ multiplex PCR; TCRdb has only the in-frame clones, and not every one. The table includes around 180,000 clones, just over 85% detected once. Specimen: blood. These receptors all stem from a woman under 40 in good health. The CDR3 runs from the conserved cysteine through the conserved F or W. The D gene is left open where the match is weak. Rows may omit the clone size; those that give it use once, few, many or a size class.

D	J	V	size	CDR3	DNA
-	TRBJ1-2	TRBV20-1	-	CSASLPTEGYTF	TGCAGTGCTAGTCTTCCCACGGAAGGCTACACCTTC
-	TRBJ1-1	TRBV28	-	CASSPGWQVTEAFF	TGTGCCAGCAGTCCAGGATGGCAGGTCACTGAAGCTTTCTTT
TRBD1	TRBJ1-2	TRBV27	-	CASSFRGQVHGYTF	TGTGCCAGCAGTTTTAGGGGGCAGGTTCATGGCTACACCTTC
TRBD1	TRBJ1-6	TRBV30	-	CAWNRGPDSPLHF	TGTGCCTGGAATAGGGGGCCAGATTCACCCCTCCACTTT
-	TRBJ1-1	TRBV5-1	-	CASSKDGPNTEAFF	TGCGCCAGCAGCAAGGACGGCCCCAACACTGAAGCTTTCTTT
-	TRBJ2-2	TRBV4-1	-	CASSQGQGGGTTGELFF	TGCGCCAGCAGCCAAGGACAGGGCGGGGGAACCACCGGGGAGCTGTTTTTT
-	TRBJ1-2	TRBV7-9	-	CASSQDIYGYTF	TGTGCCAGCAGCCAAGACATCTATGGCTACACCTTC
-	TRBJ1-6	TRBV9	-	CASSHTTNSPLHF	TGTGCCAGCAGCCATACGACCAATTCACCCCTCCACTTT
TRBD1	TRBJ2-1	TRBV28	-	CASSLEGTGPFPPSFF	TGTGCCAGCAGTTTAGAAGGGACAGGGCCTTTCCCCCCCTCGTTCTTC
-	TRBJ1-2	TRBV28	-	CASSFRSNYGYTF	TGTGCCAGCAGTTTTCGTTCTAACTATGGCTACACCTTC
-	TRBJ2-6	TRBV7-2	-	CASSLRQGAGANVLTF	TGTGCCAGCAGCTTGCGGCAGGGAGCTGGGGCCAACGTCCTGACTTTC
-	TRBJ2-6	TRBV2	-	CASMMTSGANVLTF	TGTGCCAGCATGATGACCTCTGGGGCCAACGTCCTGACTTTC
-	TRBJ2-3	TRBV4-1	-	CASSRTRETDTQYF	TGCGCCAGCAGCCGTACGAGGGAGACAGATACGCAGTATTTT
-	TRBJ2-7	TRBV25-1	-	CASSRGSYEQYF	TGTGCCAGCAGTAGGGGTTCCTACGAGCAGTACTTC
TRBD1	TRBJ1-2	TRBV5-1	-	CASSLNRGHGYTF	TGCGCCAGCAGCTTGAACAGGGGGCACGGCTACACCTTC
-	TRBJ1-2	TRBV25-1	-	CASSFSDSYGYTF	TGTGCCAGCAGCTTCTCCGACAGTTATGGCTACACCTTC
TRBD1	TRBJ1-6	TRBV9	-	CASSGTGAYNSPLHF	TGTGCCAGCAGCGGGACAGGGGCCTATAATTCACCCCTCCACTTT
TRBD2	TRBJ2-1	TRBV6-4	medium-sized	CASSDESGRADEQFF	TGTGCCAGCAGTGACGAAAGCGGGAGAGCGGATGAGCAGTTCTTC
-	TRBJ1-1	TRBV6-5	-	CASSSSLNTEAFF	TGTGCCAGCAGTTCAAGTTTGAACACTGAAGCTTTCTTT
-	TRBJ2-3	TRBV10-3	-	CAISAAVLKGDTQYF	TGTGCCATCAGTGCTGCGGTTCTAAAGGGGGATACGCAGTATTTT
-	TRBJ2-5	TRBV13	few	CASSLDRSRETQYF	TGTGCCAGCAGCTTAGACAGGTCTCGAGAGACCCAGTACTTC
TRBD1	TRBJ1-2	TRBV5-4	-	CASSPAPDRGRLGGYTF	TGTGCCAGCAGCCCAGCACCCGACAGGGGCAGATTGGGTGGCTACACCTTC
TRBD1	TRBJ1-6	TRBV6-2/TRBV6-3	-	CASSYRTGAQDSPLHF	TGTGCCAGCAGTTACAGGACAGGGGCGCAAGATTCACCCCTCCACTTT
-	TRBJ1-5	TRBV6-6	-	CASSNTGWGGNQPQHF	TGTGCCAGCAGTAATACAGGGTGGGGAGGTAATCAGCCCCAGCATTTT
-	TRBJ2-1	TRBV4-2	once	CASSQEYEAYNEQFF	TGTGCCAGCAGCCAAGAATACGAGGCCTACAATGAGCAGTTCTTC
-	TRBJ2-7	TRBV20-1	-	CSAREMYEQYF	TGCAGTGCTAGAGAAATGTACGAGCAGTACTTC
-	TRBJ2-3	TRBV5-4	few	CASSLYSFGSTDTQYF	TGTGCCAGCAGCCTCTATAGTTTTGGGAGCACAGATACGCAGTATTTT
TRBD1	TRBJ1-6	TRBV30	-	CAWARDRDGSPLHF	TGTGCCTGGGCCCGGGACAGGGATGGCTCACCCCTCCACTTT
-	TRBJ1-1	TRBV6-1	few	CASSEYGGEAFF	TGTGCCAGCAGTGAATACGGAGGCGAGGCTTTCTTT
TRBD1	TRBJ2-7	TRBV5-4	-	CASSSGTGAYEQYF	TGTGCCAGCAGTTCCGGGACAGGGGCCTACGAGCAGTACTTC
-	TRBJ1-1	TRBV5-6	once	CASSFGFYLNTEAFF	TGTGCCAGCAGCTTTGGGTTCTACTTGAACACTGAAGCTTTCTTT
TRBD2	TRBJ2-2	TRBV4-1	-	CASSQASGRGGTGELFF	TGCGCCAGCAGCCAAGCTAGCGGGAGAGGGGGCACCGGGGAGCTGTTTTTT
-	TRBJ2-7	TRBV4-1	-	CASSQGLARTYEQYF	TGCGCCAGCAGCCAAGGGCTAGCCCGCACCTACGAGCAGTACTTC
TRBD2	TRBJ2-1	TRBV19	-	CASSGGTSGSQFF	TGTGCCAGTAGTGGAGGGACTAGCGGGAGCCAGTTCTTC
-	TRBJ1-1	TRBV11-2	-	CASSLEGRAAFF	TGTGCCAGCAGCTTAGAAGGGCGCGCAGCTTTCTTT
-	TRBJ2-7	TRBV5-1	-	CASSLGAGLSYEQYF	TGCGCCAGCAGCTTGGGTGCGGGACTTTCCTACGAGCAGTACTTC
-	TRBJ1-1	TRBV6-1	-	CASSEASREANTEAFF	TGTGCCAGCAGTGAAGCATCTCGGGAGGCGAACACTGAAGCTTTCTTT
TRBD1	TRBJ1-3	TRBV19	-	CASSTGTGRSGNTIYF	TGTGCCAGTAGTACCGGGACAGGACGCTCTGGAAACACCATATATTTT
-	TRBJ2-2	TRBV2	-	CASSYRETGELFF	TGTGCCAGCAGTTACAGGGAAACCGGGGAGCTGTTTTTT
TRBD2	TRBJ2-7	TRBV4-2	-	CASSQPSGSYEQYF	TGTGCCAGCAGCCAACCTAGCGGGTCATACGAGCAGTACTTC
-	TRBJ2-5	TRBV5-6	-	CASRKVGTNPIQTQYF	TGTGCCAGCCGCAAGGTCGGGACCAATCCCATTCAGACCCAGTACTTC
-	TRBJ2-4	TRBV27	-	CASSLEGLAKNIQYF	TGTGCCAGCAGTTTGGAGGGGTTAGCCAAAAACATTCAGTACTTC
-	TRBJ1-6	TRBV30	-	CAWSEGRVNSPLHF	TGTGCCTGGAGTGAGGGCAGGGTCAATTCACCCCTCCACTTT
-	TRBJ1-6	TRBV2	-	CASRTDRRSSYNSPLHF	TGTGCCAGCAGGACTGACCGGCGCAGCTCCTATAATTCACCCCTCCACTTT
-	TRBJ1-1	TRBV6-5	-	CASSYGGFDTEAFF	TGTGCCAGCAGTTACGGGGGGTTTGACACTGAAGCTTTCTTT